This T cell receptor (beta chain) was captured in a study of T cell repertoires in cytomegalovirus infection. Across the whole study: Alongside well-studied HLA-B-restricted CMV epitopes, recently identified HLA-C-restricted CMV epitopes were also used. CMV infection together with matching HLA type was indicated by public TCR beta signatures.

The germline V and J ends were trimmed by 0 bases and 6 bases, with 6 bases remaining between them. Germline V lookup: CDR1 KGHSH, CDR2 LQKENI. This CDR3 spans 13 amino acids. A few counts support this clonotype. The antigen remains unidentified. TCRdb redid the calling of the reads with MiXCR, one entry per CDR3 protein. In the table there are 200,000 to 250,000 distinct CDR3 sequences, 35% to 40% of which are singletons. Findings and caveats of the study: Carriers of CMV plus the relevant HLA were identified by cumulative public TCR beta family frequency. HLA-C-restricted CMV clonotypes gave the most frequent clonotype in two of eight donors.

J is TRBJ1-5 and V is TRBV18; no definite D call. The receptor was derived from a human donor in good health (CMV status not recorded). Some clones in this sample may be carry-over from other donors' samples. Sequenced here: CD8+ T cells from cultured PBMCs, sampled from culture after CMV antigen stimulation. In DNA form, the CDR3 reads TGTGCCAGCTCACCACCTTACGGTCAGCCCCAGCATTTT. This sequence encodes CASSPPYGQPQHF.